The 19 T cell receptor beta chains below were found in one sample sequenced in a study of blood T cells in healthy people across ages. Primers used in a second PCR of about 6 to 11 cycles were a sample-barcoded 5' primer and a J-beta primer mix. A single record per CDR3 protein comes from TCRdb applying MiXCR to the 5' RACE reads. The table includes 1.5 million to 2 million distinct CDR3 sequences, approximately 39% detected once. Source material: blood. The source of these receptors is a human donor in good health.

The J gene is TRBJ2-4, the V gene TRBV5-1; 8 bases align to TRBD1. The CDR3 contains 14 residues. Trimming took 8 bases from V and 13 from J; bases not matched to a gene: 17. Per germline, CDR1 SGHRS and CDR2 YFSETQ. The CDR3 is CASGQGNRGNEQYF. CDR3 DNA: TGCGCCAGTGGACAGGGCAACCGCGGCAATGAGCAGTACTTC.

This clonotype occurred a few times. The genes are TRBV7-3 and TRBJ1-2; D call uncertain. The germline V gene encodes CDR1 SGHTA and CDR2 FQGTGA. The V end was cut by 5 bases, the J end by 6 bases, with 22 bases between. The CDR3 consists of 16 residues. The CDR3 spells CASSPRPGILSDGYTF. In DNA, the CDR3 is TGTGCCAGCAGCCCCCGGCCTGGGATACTATCGGATGGCTACACCTTC.

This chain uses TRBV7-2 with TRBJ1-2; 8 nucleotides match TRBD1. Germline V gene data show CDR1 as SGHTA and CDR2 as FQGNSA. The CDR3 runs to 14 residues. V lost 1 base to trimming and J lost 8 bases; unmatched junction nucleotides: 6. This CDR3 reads CASSLVAGGIGYTF. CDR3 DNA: TGTGCCAGCAGCTTAGTGGCAGGGGGCATCGGCTACACCTTC.

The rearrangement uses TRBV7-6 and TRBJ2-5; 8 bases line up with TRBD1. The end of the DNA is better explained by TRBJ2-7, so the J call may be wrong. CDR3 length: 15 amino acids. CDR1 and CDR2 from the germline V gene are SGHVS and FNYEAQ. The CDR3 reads CASSPRTGSAYEQYF. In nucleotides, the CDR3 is TGTGCCAGCAGCCCCCGGACAGGGAGCGCCTACGAGCAGTACTTC.

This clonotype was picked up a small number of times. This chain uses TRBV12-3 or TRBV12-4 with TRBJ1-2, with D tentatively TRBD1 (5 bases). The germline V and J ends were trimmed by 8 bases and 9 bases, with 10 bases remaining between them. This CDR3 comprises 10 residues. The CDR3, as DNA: TGTGCCAGCGGGGGGTGGAGCTACACCTTC. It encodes CASGGWSYTF.

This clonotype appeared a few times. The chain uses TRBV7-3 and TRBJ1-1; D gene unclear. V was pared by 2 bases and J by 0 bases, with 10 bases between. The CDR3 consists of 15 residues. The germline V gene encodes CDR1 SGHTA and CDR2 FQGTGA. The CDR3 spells CASSLDPGLNTEAFF. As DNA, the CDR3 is TGTGCCAGCAGCTTAGACCCGGGGTTGAACACTGAAGCTTTCTTT.

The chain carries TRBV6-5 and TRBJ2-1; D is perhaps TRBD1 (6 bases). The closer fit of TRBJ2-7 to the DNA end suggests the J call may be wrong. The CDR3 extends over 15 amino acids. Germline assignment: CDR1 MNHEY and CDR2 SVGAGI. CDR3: CASSYDRSSYNEQYF. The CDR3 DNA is TGTGCCAGCAGTTACGACAGGAGCTCCTACAATGAGCAGTACTTC.

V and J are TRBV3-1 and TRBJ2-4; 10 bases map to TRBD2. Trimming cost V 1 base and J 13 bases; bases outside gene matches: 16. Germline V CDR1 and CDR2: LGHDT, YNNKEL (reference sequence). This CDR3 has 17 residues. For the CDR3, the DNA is TGTGCCAGCAGCCAAGGCGGGCTAGCGGGGGCCTCGTGGGAGCAGTACTTC. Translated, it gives CASSQGGLAGASWEQYF.

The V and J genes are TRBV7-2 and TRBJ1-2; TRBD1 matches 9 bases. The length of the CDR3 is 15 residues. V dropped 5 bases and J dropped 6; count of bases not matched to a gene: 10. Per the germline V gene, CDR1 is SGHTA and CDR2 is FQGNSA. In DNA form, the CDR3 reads TGTGCCAGCAGCCCTTACAGGGGGCAATATGATGGCTACACCTTC. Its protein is CASSPYRGQYDGYTF.

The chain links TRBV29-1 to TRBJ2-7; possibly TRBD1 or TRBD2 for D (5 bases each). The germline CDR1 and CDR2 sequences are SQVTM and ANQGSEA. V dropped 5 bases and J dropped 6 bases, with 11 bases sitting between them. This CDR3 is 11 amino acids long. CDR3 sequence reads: CSVNSGGEQYF. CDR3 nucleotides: TGCAGCGTTAACTCTGGGGGCGAGCAGTACTTC.

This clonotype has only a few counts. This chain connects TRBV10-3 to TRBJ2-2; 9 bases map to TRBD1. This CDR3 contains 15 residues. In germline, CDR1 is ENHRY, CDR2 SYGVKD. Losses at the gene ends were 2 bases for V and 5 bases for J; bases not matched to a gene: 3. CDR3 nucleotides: TGTGCCATCAGTGAGAGGACAGGGGAGACCGGGGAGCTGTTTTTT. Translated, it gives CAISERTGETGELFF.

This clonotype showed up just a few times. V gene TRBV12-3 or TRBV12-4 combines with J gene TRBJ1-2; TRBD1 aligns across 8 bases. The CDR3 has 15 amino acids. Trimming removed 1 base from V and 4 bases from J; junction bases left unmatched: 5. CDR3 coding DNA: TGTGCCAGCAGTTTAGGTTTAGGACAGGGCTATGGCTACACCTTC. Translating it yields CASSLGLGQGYGYTF.

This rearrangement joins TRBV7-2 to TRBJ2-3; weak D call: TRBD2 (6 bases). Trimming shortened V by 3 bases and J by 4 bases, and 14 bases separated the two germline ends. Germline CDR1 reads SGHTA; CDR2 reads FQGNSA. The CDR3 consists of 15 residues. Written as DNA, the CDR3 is TGTGCCAGCAGCTTCTATGTGGGAGGCGCAGATACGCAGTATTTT. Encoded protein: CASSFYVGGADTQYF.

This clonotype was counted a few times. The CDR3, as DNA: TGCGCCAGCAGCTTGGCCGGTGGGTTCTCGGGTTACGAGCAGTACTTC. As protein: CASSLAGGFSGYEQYF. V is TRBV5-1 and J is TRBJ2-1; D ambiguous. The J call may be faulty, since TRBJ2-7 better matches the DNA end. The germline V gene has CDR1 SGHRS and CDR2 YFSETQ. The CDR3 has 16 residues.

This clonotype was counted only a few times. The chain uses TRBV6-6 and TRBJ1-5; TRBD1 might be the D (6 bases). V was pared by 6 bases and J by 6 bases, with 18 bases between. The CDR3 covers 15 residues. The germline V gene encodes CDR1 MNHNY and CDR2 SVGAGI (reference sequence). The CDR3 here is CASSLVTGPGQPQHF. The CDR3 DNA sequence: TGTGCCAGCAGCCTCGTGACAGGCCCGGGTCAGCCCCAGCATTTT.

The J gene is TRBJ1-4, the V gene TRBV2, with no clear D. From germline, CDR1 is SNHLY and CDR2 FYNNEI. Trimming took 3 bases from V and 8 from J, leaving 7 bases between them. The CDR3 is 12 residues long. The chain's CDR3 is CASSESYEKLFF. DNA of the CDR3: TGTGCCAGCAGTGAGAGTTACGAAAAACTGTTTTTT. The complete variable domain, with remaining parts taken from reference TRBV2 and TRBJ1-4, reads EPEVTQTPSHQVTQMGQEVILRCVPISNHLYFYWYRQILGQKVEFLVSFYNNEISEKSEIFDDQFSVERPDGSNFTLKIRSTKLEDSAMYFCASSESYEKLFFGSGTQLSVL.

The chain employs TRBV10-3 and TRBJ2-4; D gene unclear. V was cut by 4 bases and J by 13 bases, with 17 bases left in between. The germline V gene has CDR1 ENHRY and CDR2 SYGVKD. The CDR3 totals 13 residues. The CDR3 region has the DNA TGTGCCATCAGTGGGTCCTTGGAGAATGAGCAGTACTTC. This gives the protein CAISGSLENEQYF.

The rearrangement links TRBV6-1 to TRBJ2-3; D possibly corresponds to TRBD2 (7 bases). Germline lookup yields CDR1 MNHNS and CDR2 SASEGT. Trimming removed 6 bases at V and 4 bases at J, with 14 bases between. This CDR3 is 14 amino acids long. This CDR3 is CASSVGGAADTQYF. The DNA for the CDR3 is TGTGCCAGCAGCGTTGGGGGGGCCGCAGATACGCAGTATTTT.

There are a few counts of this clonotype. This CDR3 is CASSQDRLEGGDEQFF. DNA of the CDR3: TGCGCCAGCAGCCAAGATCGTTTAGAGGGGGGGGATGAGCAGTTCTTC. This chain links TRBV4-3 with TRBJ2-1, with D possibly being TRBD2 (7 bases). Germline V gene sequence: CDR1 LGHNA, CDR2 YSLEER. CDR3 size: 16 residues. V shed 0 bases and J shed 8 bases, with 17 bases lying between them.